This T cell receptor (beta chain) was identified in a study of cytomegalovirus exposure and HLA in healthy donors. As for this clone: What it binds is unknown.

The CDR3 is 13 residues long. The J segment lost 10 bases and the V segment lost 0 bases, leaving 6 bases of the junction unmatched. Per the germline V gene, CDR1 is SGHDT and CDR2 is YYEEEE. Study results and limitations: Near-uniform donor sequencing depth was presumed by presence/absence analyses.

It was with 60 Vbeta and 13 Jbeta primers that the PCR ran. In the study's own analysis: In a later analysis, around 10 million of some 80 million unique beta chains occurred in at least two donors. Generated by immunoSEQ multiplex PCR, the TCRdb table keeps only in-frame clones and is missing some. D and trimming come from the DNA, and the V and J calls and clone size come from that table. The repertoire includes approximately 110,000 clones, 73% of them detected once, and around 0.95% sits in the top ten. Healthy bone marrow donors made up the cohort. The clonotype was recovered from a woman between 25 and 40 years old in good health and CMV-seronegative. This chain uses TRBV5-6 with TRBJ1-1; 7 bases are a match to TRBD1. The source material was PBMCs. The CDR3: CASSLAHAGGAFF. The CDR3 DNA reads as TGTGCCAGCAGCTTGGCCCATGCAGGGGGAGCTTTCTTT.